This T cell receptor (beta chain) was recovered during a study of cytomegalovirus exposure and HLA in healthy donors. The ends were cut back, 0 bases at V and 0 bases at J, with 13 bases in the middle. This CDR3 is built from 17 residues. Germline values: CDR1 KGHSH, CDR2 LQKENI. From the roughly 110-subject validation cohort, which was separate from the roughly 670-subject first cohort, the donors were drawn. The table came from immunoSEQ multiplex PCR; TCRdb's copy has only in-frame clones and leaves some out. The repertoire holds around 300,000 clones, with around nine tenths as singletons. Comment on this clone: What it binds is not known.

The study's findings and limits: CMV antigen specificity was confirmed in vitro for three CMV-associated chains. It was reported that the classifier diagnosed cytomegalovirus status with high specificity and sensitivity in both the original and validation cohorts.

The receptor's source is a young woman in good health and CMV-seronegative. The chain recombines TRBV18 with TRBJ2-3; D is possibly TRBD2 (5 bases). Sequencing was performed on PBMCs. In DNA, the CDR3 is TGTGCCAGCTCACCACCCCCCCGGGAACCCAGCACAGATACGCAGTATTTT. As protein: CASSPPPREPSTDTQYF.